This note documents a single T cell receptor beta chain sequence. Its specificity is not known. This specimen belongs to a study of T cells in Graves' hyperthyroidism and ophthalmopathy. RNA transcripts gave rise to amplified TCR beta CDR3 regions. During a first-round RT-PCR of the TCR CDR3, the HTBI primer set was used. TCRdb re-called the multiplex PCR reads through MiXCR, storing one row per CDR3 protein. Among approximately 520,000 distinct CDR3 sequences listed, about a fifth were seen once. Study outcomes and limitations: Prediction of ophthalmopathy progression came a median around 6 months pre-onset.

This receptor was identified in a man aged 18 to 29 with Graves' hyperthyroidism. Sample: blood.

CDR3 sequence (DNA): TGTGCCAGCAGATTACTTGACAAAAACATTCAGTACTTC. Its translation is CASRLLDKNIQYF. This chain uses TRBV11-2 with TRBJ2-4, with no clear D. CDR1 and CDR2 (germline): SGHAT, FQNNGV. Trimming left V 6 bases short and J 3 bases short, with 9 bases between. The CDR3 covers 13 residues.